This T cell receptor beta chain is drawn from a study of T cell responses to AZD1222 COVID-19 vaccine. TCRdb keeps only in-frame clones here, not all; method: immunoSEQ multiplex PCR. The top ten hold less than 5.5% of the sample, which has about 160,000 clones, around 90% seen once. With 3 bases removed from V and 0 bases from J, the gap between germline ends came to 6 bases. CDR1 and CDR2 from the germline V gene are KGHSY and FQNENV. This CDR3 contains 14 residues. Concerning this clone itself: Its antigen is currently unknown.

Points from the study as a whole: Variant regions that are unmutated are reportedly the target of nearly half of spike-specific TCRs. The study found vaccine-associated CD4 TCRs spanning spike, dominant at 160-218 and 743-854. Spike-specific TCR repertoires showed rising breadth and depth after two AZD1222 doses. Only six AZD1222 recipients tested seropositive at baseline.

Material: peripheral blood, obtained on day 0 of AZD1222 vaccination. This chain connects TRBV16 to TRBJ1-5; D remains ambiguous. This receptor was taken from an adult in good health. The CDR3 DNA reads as TGTGCCAGCAGCCAGGGAAATAGCAATCAGCCCCAGCATTTT. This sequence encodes CASSQGNSNQPQHF.